The sequence of this T cell receptor (beta chain) was determined in a study of blood T cell repertoires in COVID-19. The wider study: COVID-19 samples collected from the United States, Italy and Spain covered acute and convalescent phases. T cells, B-cell-depleted T cells, or PBMCs supplied cDNA or gDNA.

There are 15 residues in the CDR3. V shed 3 bases and J 0 bases; nucleotides not matched to a gene: 2. Germline values: CDR1 DFQATT, CDR2 SNEGSKA (reference sequence). Original processing methods: Using reference gene primer amplification, nucleated cell counts were estimated. Assay used: immunoSEQ multiplex PCR; TCRdb lists only in-frame clones, some missing. The DNA gave D and trimming, while V, J and clone size come from that table. The sample yields some 320,000 clones, approximately 85% seen once. The material sequenced was peripheral blood. This TCR came from a human donor in a cohort sampled during active COVID-19. The J gene is TRBJ2-3, the V gene TRBV20-1; 11 bases line up with TRBD2. CDR3 sequence reads: CSASLAGGSTDTQYF. The CDR3, as DNA: TGCAGTGCTAGTTTAGCGGGGGGGAGCACAGATACGCAGTATTTT.